The subject of this entry is one TCR beta chain. Trimming pared 3 bases from V and 1 base from J, leaving 13 bases between. The germline V gene encodes CDR1 MDHEN and CDR2 SYDVKM. The CDR3 has 16 amino acids. This entry comes from a study of blood T cell repertoires in COVID-19. Background on the study: COVID-19 samples from acute and convalescent phases originated in the United States, Italy and Spain.

Assay used: immunoSEQ multiplex PCR; TCRdb lists only in-frame clones, some missing. The sample holds roughly 250,000 clones, about 88% seen once. The chain uses TRBV28 and TRBJ2-4, with a weak D call TRBD2 (6 bases). This receptor was identified in a woman aged 40 to 55 who had recovered from COVID-19. The sample consisted of peripheral blood. The CDR3 bases are TGTGCCAGCAGTTTTGGAGGGTCTCGGGCCAAAAACATTCAGTACTTC. As protein: CASSFGGSRAKNIQYF.